This entry lists 19 T cell receptor beta chains sequenced from one sample in a study of blood T cell repertoires in COVID-19. Sequenced by immunoSEQ multiplex PCR; TCRdb stores in-frame clones only, minus some. There are over 150,000 clones in the sample; 84% occur only once, and less than 3.5% lies in the top ten. The sample comprised peripheral blood. Source of these receptors: a woman aged 80 or over with COVID-19, enrolled during active disease.

In its sample, this clone was seen a few times. The chain recombines TRBV5-4 with TRBJ2-1; 14 bases align to TRBD2. This CDR3 is 16 amino acids long. Trimming at V came to 4 bases and at J to 8 bases, leaving 8 bases not matched to a gene. Germline values: CDR1 SGHNT, CDR2 YYREEE (reference sequence). CDR3 in amino acids: CASSRAGTSGSDEQFF. The CDR3 DNA follows: TGTGCCAGCAGCAGAGCCGGGACTAGCGGGAGTGATGAGCAGTTCTTC.

The V and J genes are TRBV7-2 and TRBJ1-1, with D possibly being TRBD1 (5 bases). V was clipped by 2 bases and J by 4 bases, with 11 bases between them. CDR3 size: 14 residues. CDR1 and CDR2 from the germline V gene are SGHTA and FQGNSA. The CDR3 region is CASSLFSGATEAFF. CDR3 nucleotide sequence: TGTGCCAGCAGCTTATTCTCTGGGGCCACTGAAGCTTTCTTT.

The chain couples TRBV30 to TRBJ2-5; TRBD2 matches at 10 bases. The germline V gene encodes CDR1 GTSNPN and CDR2 SVGIG (reference sequence). The CDR3 extends over 16 amino acids. With V trimmed by 5 bases and J by 2 bases, 11 bases remained unmatched. The CDR3 bases are TGTGCCTGGTTCGGTCTCCGGACTAGCGGTCAAGAGACCCAGTACTTC. It translates to CAWFGLRTSGQETQYF. The entire variable domain, with the rest obtained from reference TRBV30 and TRBJ2-5, is as follows: SQTIHQWPATLVQPVGSPLSLECTVEGTSNPNLYWYRQAAGRGLQLLFYSVGIGQISSEVPQNLSASRPQDRQFILSSKKLLLSDSGFYLCAWFGLRTSGQETQYFGPGTRLLVL.

This sequence joins TRBV12-3 or TRBV12-4 and TRBJ1-2; D uncertain. Trimming removed 6 bases at V and 8 bases at J, with 16 bases between. CDR3 length: 13 amino acids. The CDR3 DNA sequence: TGTGCCAGCAGGGAACGGGAGGTGTTGGGCTACACCTTC. Encoded protein: CASREREVLGYTF.

The chain uses TRBV5-1 and TRBJ2-2, with a tentative D call TRBD1 (5 bases). CDR1 is SGHRS and CDR2 is YFSETQ in the germline V gene. This CDR3 is built from 13 residues. With 4 bases removed from V and 4 bases from J, the gap between germline ends came to 8 bases. The CDR3 DNA reads TGCGCCAGCAGCCCGACAGTCACCGGGGAGCTGTTTTTT. Its translation is CASSPTVTGELFF.

This rearrangement joins TRBV28 to TRBJ1-1; tentative D call: TRBD1 (6 bases). The CDR3 is made up of 14 amino acids. The germline V and J ends were trimmed by 1 base and 8 bases, with 14 bases remaining between them. Looked up from germline, CDR1 is MDHEN and CDR2 is SYDVKM. The DNA for the CDR3 is TGTGCCAGCAGTTTATTAGGTGACAGGCGCGAAGCTTTCTTT. Residues: CASSLLGDRREAFF.

The V and J genes are TRBV7-2 and TRBJ1-3; 7 bases map to TRBD1. Looked up from germline, CDR1 is SGHTA and CDR2 is FQGNSA. This CDR3 contains 14 residues. V dropped 5 bases and J dropped 8; count of bases not matched to a gene: 9. The CDR3 DNA follows: TGTGCCAGCAGCACCCGACAGGGTTTGCACACCATATATTTT. This encodes CASSTRQGLHTIYF. Filled out from reference TRBV7-2 and TRBJ1-3, the complete variable domain reads GAGVSQSPSNKVTEKGKDVELRCDPISGHTALYWYRQSLGQGLEFLIYFQGNSAPDKSGLPSDRFSAERTGGSVSTLTIQRTQQEDSAVYLCASSTRQGLHTIYFGEGSWLTVV.

This clone is a singleton in its sample. The CDR3 here is CASSPPDGNRVTAQHF. In DNA, the CDR3 is TGTGCCAGCTCACCACCGGACGGGAACAGGGTGACGGCCCAGCATTTT. The rearrangement joins TRBV18 to TRBJ1-5, with TRBD1 as a possible D gene (6 bases). V lost 0 bases to trimming and J lost 11 bases, with 20 bases between them. Germline assignment: CDR1 KGHSH and CDR2 LQKENI. The length of the CDR3 is 16 residues.

The genes are TRBV24-1 and TRBJ2-5, with D perhaps TRBD2 (5 bases). The CDR3 contains 15 residues. The V end lost 4 bases, the J end lost 1 base, and 12 bases lay between the germline ends. CDR1 is KGHDR and CDR2 is SFDVKD in the germline V gene. CDR3 sequence: CATSDPRGFQETQYF. The CDR3 DNA reads TGTGCCACCAGTGACCCCCGGGGTTTCCAAGAGACCCAGTACTTC.

The CDR3 loop reads CASSPGQGTDGYTF. Here the CDR3 DNA reads TGTGCCAGCTCACCGGGACAGGGGACGGATGGCTACACCTTC. The genes are TRBV18 and TRBJ1-2, with 10 nucleotides matching TRBD1. CDR3 length: 14 residues. The V gene's germline CDR1 is KGHSH and CDR2 LQKENI. With V trimmed by 3 bases and J by 6 bases, 4 bases remained unmatched. Filled out from reference TRBV18 and TRBJ1-2, the complete variable domain reads NAGVMQNPRHLVRRRGQEARLRCSPMKGHSHVYWYRQLPEEGLKFMVYLQKENIIDESGMPKERFSAEFPKEGPSILRIQQVVRGDSAAYFCASSPGQGTDGYTFGSGTRLTVV.

The chain joins TRBV4-3 to TRBJ2-2, with D possibly being TRBD1 (7 bases). The CDR3 length is 16 residues. Trimming cost V 1 base and J 5 bases, with 14 bases left between them. CDR1 is LGHNA, CDR2 YSLEER, per germline. The CDR3 region is CASSQVGAGGTGELFF. The DNA for the CDR3 is TGCGCCAGCAGCCAAGTTGGGGCAGGGGGGACCGGGGAGCTGTTTTTT.

This sequence joins TRBV19 and TRBJ2-1; D is possibly TRBD1 (7 bases). The CDR3 totals 16 residues. V was clipped by 6 bases and J by 6 bases, with 21 bases between them. In germline, CDR1 is LNHDA, CDR2 SQIVND (reference sequence). CDR3 DNA: TGTGCCAGTAGCAAGGCGGGACAGCTAGCAATCAATGAGCAGTTCTTC. Translated: CASSKAGQLAINEQFF.

V usage is TRBV5-4 and J usage is TRBJ1-1; perhaps TRBD1 as D (5 bases). In germline, CDR1 is SGHNT, CDR2 YYREEE (reference sequence). The CDR3 consists of 15 residues. V lost 1 base, J lost 5 bases, and 15 bases lay in between. CDR3 loop: CASSLITEEGTEAFF. The DNA of the CDR3 is TGTGCCAGCAGCTTGATCACCGAGGAGGGGACTGAAGCTTTCTTT.

The V and J genes are TRBV10-2 and TRBJ1-2, with D possibly matching TRBD1 (5 bases). The CDR3 totals 14 residues. V was pared by 0 bases and J by 8 bases, with 13 bases between. CDR1 and CDR2 (germline): WSHSY, SAAADI. The CDR3 here is CASSESPGARGYTF. CDR3 nucleotide sequence: TGCGCCAGCAGTGAGTCCCCTGGGGCCCGGGGCTACACCTTC.

The chain carries TRBV10-3 and TRBJ1-2; D is possibly TRBD1 (5 bases). V was cut by 0 bases and J by 4 bases, with 21 bases left in between. This CDR3 spans 18 amino acids. Germline values: CDR1 ENHRY, CDR2 SYGVKD. The DNA for the CDR3 is TGTGCCATCAGTGAGTCGAGGGATCTGTGGGGGGTTCGCTATGGCTACACCTTC. Residues: CAISESRDLWGVRYGYTF.

The chain couples TRBV6-4 to TRBJ2-1; 7 bases align to TRBD2. The ends lost 5 bases at V and 1 base at J; junction bases unmatched: 5. The CDR3 length is 15 residues. CDR1 is MRHNA, CDR2 SNTAGT, per germline. In DNA form, the CDR3 reads TGTGCCAGCAGTACACTAGCGTCGTCCTACAATGAGCAGTTCTTC. Amino acid sequence: CASSTLASSYNEQFF.

The rearrangement links TRBV4-1 to TRBJ2-6; tentative D call: TRBD1 (6 bases). The germline V gene has CDR1 MGHRA and CDR2 YSYEKL. The CDR3 covers 17 residues. V was shortened by 4 bases and J by 4 bases, with 17 bases between the two germline ends. This CDR3 reads CASSRPQTGPGANVLTF. The CDR3, as DNA: TGCGCCAGCAGCCGACCCCAAACAGGGCCCGGGGCCAACGTCCTGACTTTC.

The V call is TRBV7-3, the J call TRBJ2-3, with D possibly matching TRBD2 (6 bases). The CDR3 runs 16 residues. Trimming removed 0 bases at V and 6 bases at J, with 16 bases between. Germline loops: CDR1 SGHTA, CDR2 FQGTGA. The DNA for the CDR3 is TGTGCCAGCAGCTTAACGTTAGATGCGGGGCGCGATACGCAGTATTTT. Residues: CASSLTLDAGRDTQYF. Combining the CDR3 with reference TRBV7-3 and TRBJ2-3 gives the whole variable domain GAGVSQTPSNKVTEKGKYVELRCDPISGHTALYWYRQSLGQGPEFLIYFQGTGAADDSGLPNDRFFAVRPEGSVSTLKIQRTERGDSAVYLCASSLTLDAGRDTQYFGPGTRLTVL.

This sequence joins TRBV7-2 and TRBJ1-1; D not resolved. CDR3 length equals 14 residues. The ends were cut back, 2 bases at V and 3 bases at J, with 10 bases in the middle. Germline-derived CDR1 and CDR2 are SGHTA and FQGNSA. The CDR3 sequence is CASSLYVADTEAFF. The CDR3 DNA follows: TGTGCCAGCAGCTTATACGTCGCGGACACTGAAGCTTTCTTT.